These T cell receptor beta chains were read from a single sample in a study of radiation and T cells in renal cell carcinoma. Repertoires were generated with immunoSEQ multiplex PCR, while TCRdb's copy carries only in-frame clones and drops some. The data hold 50,000 to 75,000 clones, with 65% to 80% observed a single time. The material sequenced was blood, taken from a patient whose treatment included radiotherapy and nephrectomy. The receptor source for this set is a man aged 55 to 69 with renal cell carcinoma. The conserved cysteine and the conserved F or W are not part of the CDR3 here. The D gene is left open where the match is weak.

len: 13; j_gene: TRBJ1-1; d_gene: NA; v_gene: TRBV27; CDR3aa: ASSPRTVLNTEAF
len: 16; j_gene: TRBJ2-2; d_gene: TRBD1; v_gene: TRBV4-3; CDR3aa: ASSQDWLGTGGTGELF
len: 15; j_gene: TRBJ1-1; d_gene: NA; v_gene: TRBV4-1; CDR3aa: ASSQDGPPEAGTEAF
len: 13; j_gene: TRBJ1-2; d_gene: NA; v_gene: TRBV11-2; CDR3aa: ASSLVGGGNYGYT
len: 13; j_gene: TRBJ2-1; d_gene: TRBD2; v_gene: TRBV9; CDR3aa: ASSVAGGPYNEQF
len: 13; j_gene: TRBJ1-6; d_gene: NA; v_gene: TRBV19; CDR3aa: ASSLGGQSNSPLH
len: 12; j_gene: TRBJ1-6; d_gene: NA; v_gene: TRBV4-3; CDR3aa: ASSRDLATSPLH
len: 13; j_gene: TRBJ2-1; d_gene: TRBD2; v_gene: TRBV5-1; CDR3aa: ASSSGLAGGGEQF
len: 12; j_gene: TRBJ2-3; d_gene: TRBD2; v_gene: TRBV2; CDR3aa: ARSGTSGLSTQY
len: 12; j_gene: TRBJ2-7; d_gene: TRBD1; v_gene: TRBV11-1; CDR3aa: ASSFTGGGYEQY
len: 14; j_gene: TRBJ2-2; d_gene: NA; v_gene: TRBV27; CDR3aa: ASSAPGLANTGELF
len: 13; j_gene: TRBJ2-1; d_gene: TRBD2; v_gene: TRBV14; CDR3aa: ASSQASGSWNEQF
len: 12; j_gene: TRBJ1-4; d_gene: NA; v_gene: TRBV19; CDR3aa: ASTPNLRGEKLF
len: 13; j_gene: TRBJ2-2; d_gene: NA; v_gene: TRBV7-2; CDR3aa: ASSPFSDFIGELF
len: 11; j_gene: TRBJ2-5; d_gene: NA; v_gene: TRBV7-6; CDR3aa: ASSLRSQETQY
len: 18; j_gene: TRBJ2-5; d_gene: TRBD2; v_gene: TRBV6-1; CDR3aa: ASSEVGMGLAGASAETQY
len: 12; j_gene: TRBJ2-4; d_gene: NA; v_gene: TRBV5-5; CDR3aa: ASSFGVSKNIQY
len: 15; j_gene: TRBJ1-4; d_gene: TRBD1; v_gene: TRBV19; CDR3aa: ASRTPIGQGEGEKLF
len: 13; j_gene: TRBJ2-1; d_gene: TRBD2; v_gene: TRBV5-1; CDR3aa: ASSPGLAVVNEQF
len: 11; j_gene: TRBJ2-1; d_gene: NA; v_gene: TRBV27; CDR3aa: ASSLSQGFEQF
len: 12; j_gene: TRBJ2-7; d_gene: TRBD1; v_gene: TRBV19; CDR3aa: ASTPVQGASEQY
len: 14; j_gene: TRBJ1-1; d_gene: TRBD1; v_gene: TRBV5-8; CDR3aa: ASSSRDRARGTEAF
len: 14; j_gene: TRBJ2-3; d_gene: NA; v_gene: TRBV30; CDR3aa: AWSPGGTWGTDTQY
len: 9; j_gene: TRBJ2-5; d_gene: TRBD1; v_gene: TRBV2; CDR3aa: ASSMDRAPY
len: 13; j_gene: TRBJ2-3; d_gene: NA; v_gene: TRBV6-4; CDR3aa: ASSDSSGGTDTQY
len: 13; j_gene: TRBJ2-7; d_gene: NA; v_gene: TRBV6-6; CDR3aa: ASSYSYQGGYEQY
len: 16; j_gene: TRBJ1-5; d_gene: TRBD1; v_gene: TRBV7-9; CDR3aa: ASSLGAFGQGGNQPQH
len: 13; j_gene: TRBJ1-1; d_gene: NA; v_gene: TRBV5-1; CDR3aa: ASSPSGVDDTEAF
len: 12; j_gene: TRBJ2-1; d_gene: NA; v_gene: TRBV7-2; CDR3aa: ASSLASRGNEQF
len: 14; j_gene: TRBJ2-5; d_gene: TRBD2; v_gene: TRBV5-6; CDR3aa: ASSLRGLASRKTQY
len: 9; j_gene: TRBJ2-1; d_gene: NA; v_gene: TRBV20-1; CDR3aa: SAREDHEQF